The rows below give T cell receptor beta chains drawn from one sample of a study of tumor-infiltrating lymphocytes in localized non-small cell lung cancer. The assay was immunoSEQ multiplex PCR, and TCRdb's table has in-frame clones only and misses some. The top ten clones hold 6.4% of a sample with about 15,000 clones, under 80% of them seen once. The specimen was lung tumor tissue. The receptors were gathered from a human donor with non-small cell lung cancer. The conserved cysteine and the conserved F or W are not part of the CDR3 here. For some rows the clone size is stated as once, few or many, or as a class when expanded; others skip it.

>11|NA|TRBV18|TRBJ2-1
ASGASGRNEQF
>13|NA|TRBV28|TRBJ1-3
ASRPLWGSGNTIY
>10|NA|TRBV10-3|TRBJ2-3
AISEDSDTQY
>12|NA|TRBV30|TRBJ2-7
AWSSTPSLGEQY
>13|NA|TRBV6-4|TRBJ2-1
ASSVGSGGYNEQF
>15|NA|TRBV2|TRBJ2-7
ASSPSDPTIAGHEQY
>15|NA|TRBV7-9|TRBJ2-3
ASSLAASGPAGDTQY
>12|NA|TRBV15|TRBJ2-7
ATSRDRFVVEQY
>19|NA|TRBV14|TRBJ2-1
ASSQLGAGTLKREVHNEQF
>14|NA|TRBV6-1|TRBJ2-7
ASSEAPSGASYEQY
>13|NA|TRBV5-1|TRBJ1-5
ASSFGGGSNQPQH
>13|NA|TRBV19|TRBJ2-1
ASRELAGSYNEQF
>13|NA|TRBV6-1|TRBJ2-6
ASSEGGSGANVLT
>12|medium-sized|TRBV6-6|TRBJ2-7
ASSYSDRRGWQY
>15|NA|TRBV12-5|TRBJ2-3
ASGPRGRGASTDTQY
>14|NA|TRBV5-4|TRBJ2-3
ASSLDADTSTDTQY
>13|NA|TRBV6-5|TRBJ2-1
ASSLTGEGTNEQF
>11|NA|TRBV7-2|TRBJ2-7
ASSLSGDYEQY
>13|NA|TRBV19|TRBJ2-2
ASTVNGARTGELF
>12|NA|TRBV2|TRBJ2-7
ASSHDSNSYEQY
>13|NA|TRBV18|TRBJ1-2
ASSPGQGNNYGYT
>12|NA|TRBV5-6|TRBJ2-7
ASSFQVSSYEQY